The present entry profiles one TCR beta chain with its context. The study ran its PCR with 60 Vbeta and 13 Jbeta primers. Sequencing was performed with immunoSEQ multiplex PCR; in TCRdb, only in-frame clones are kept and a portion is missing. The repertoire holds about 240,000 clones, with approximately 81% as singletons. The data derive from a study of cytomegalovirus exposure and HLA in healthy donors. This CDR3 region has 15 residues. Trimming took 5 bases from V and 4 from J; bases not matched to a gene: 5. The germline CDR1 and CDR2 sequences are MNHEY and SMNVEV (reference sequence). The origin of this receptor is a girl aged 2-9 years in good health and CMV-seronegative. The sequencing input was PBMCs. V and J are TRBV27 and TRBJ2-1; TRBD2 aligns across 10 bases. Written as DNA, the CDR3 is TGTGCCAGCAGTAAGCGGGAGGGCTCGTACAATGAGCAGTTCTTC. Protein: CASSKREGSYNEQFF.